A single T cell receptor beta chain is shown here with its context. The antigen is undetermined. This sample was taken from a study of immune evolution from preneoplasia to lung adenocarcinoma. Regarding the study as a whole: From normal lung to invasive adenocarcinoma, top clone frequencies appeared to decrease.

Data came from immunoSEQ multiplex PCR; TCRdb stores just in-frame clones and leaves some out. The profile shows under 6,500 clones, around 79% of them singletons. Germline CDR1 and CDR2: SGHRS and YFSETQ. V lost 4 bases, J lost 0 bases, and 6 bases stayed unmatched. This CDR3 comprises 15 residues. The sequence derives from a person aged 65-85 years with lung adenocarcinoma. The sample was FFPE adjacent normal lung tissue. The genes are TRBV5-1 and TRBJ1-1, with 7 bases matching TRBD1. CDR3 DNA sequence: TGCGCCAGCAGCGGGGGGACAGACATGAACACTGAAGCTTTCTTT. This sequence encodes CASSGGTDMNTEAFF.